A single sample is the source of the 9 T cell receptor beta chains below, sequenced in a study of a mutant IDH1 vaccine in newly diagnosed glioma. Their cognate antigens are unknown. Method: immunoSEQ multiplex PCR; TCRdb's copy keeps in-frame clones and lacks some. This table holds 40,000 or so clones, roughly 83% found once. As for time point: week 23, last vaccination. A 20-mer mutant IDH1 peptide at 300 ug was injected subcutaneously with topical imiquimod. Source: PBMCs, taken from a glioma patient whose treatment included an IDH1 peptide vaccine. Receptors were obtained from a woman aged 18-30 years with glioma. Some clones in this sample may be carry-over from other donors' samples.

This rearrangement joins TRBV6-5 to TRBJ1-1; D gene unclear. The V gene's germline CDR1 is MNHEY and CDR2 SVGAGI. V was cut by 6 bases and J by 5 bases, with 10 bases left in between. The CDR3 totals 12 residues. This CDR3 reads CASSPGRTEAFF. The DNA of the CDR3 is TGTGCCAGCAGCCCTGGCCGGACTGAAGCTTTCTTT.

This chain uses TRBV7-2 with TRBJ2-2, with D tentatively TRBD2 (6 bases). CDR1 and CDR2 from the germline V gene are SGHTA and FQGNSA. There are 14 residues in the CDR3. With 10 bases removed from V and 6 bases from J, the gap between germline ends came to 18 bases. DNA of the CDR3: TGTGCCACCCCGCGGGGCCAGGGTTCCGGGGAGCTGTTTTTT. Translating gives CATPRGQGSGELFF.

This chain links TRBV5-4 with TRBJ2-4; 8 bases are a match to TRBD1. Germline loops: CDR1 SGHNT, CDR2 YYREEE (reference sequence). The CDR3 totals 15 residues. The V and J ends lost 5 bases and 1 base, in that order; junction bases with no gene match: 5. The DNA of the CDR3 is TGTGCCAGCAGAGATACAGGGGGTGCCAAAAACATTCAGTACTTC. Translating it yields CASRDTGGAKNIQYF. Full variable domain (remainder filled in from reference TRBV5-4 and TRBJ2-4): ETGVTQSPTHLIKTRGQQVTLRCSSQSGHNTVSWYQQALGQGPQFIFQYYREEENGRGNFPPRFSGLQFPNYSSELNVNALELDDSALYLCASRDTGGAKNIQYFGAGTRLSVL.

The rearrangement links TRBV11-3 to TRBJ1-2; a possible D gene is TRBD1 (5 bases). V shed 1 base and J shed 2 bases, with 20 bases lying between them. Germline V gene lookup returns CDR1 SGHNT and CDR2 YENEEA. The CDR3 totals 18 residues. CDR3 sequence: CASSLVGAGKYDNYGYTF. DNA of the CDR3: TGTGCCAGCAGCTTAGTCGGGGCAGGGAAATATGACAACTATGGCTACACCTTC.

This chain joins TRBV19 and TRBJ1-4; 7 bases align to TRBD1. V shed 4 bases, J shed 7 bases, and the junction held 6 bases outside the gene matches. This CDR3 region has 14 residues. The V gene's germline CDR1 is LNHDA and CDR2 SQIVND (reference sequence). CDR3 protein: CASSTYRGIEKLFF. The CDR3 DNA sequence: TGTGCCAGTAGTACTTACAGGGGTATTGAAAAACTGTTTTTT.

This clone occurred a few times. This chain links TRBV27 with TRBJ2-7; 9 bases agree with TRBD1. CDR1 MNHEY and CDR2 SMNVEV come from the germline V gene (reference sequence). The CDR3 spans 15 residues. Losses at the gene ends were 2 bases for V and 2 bases for J; bases not matched to a gene: 4. CDR3: CASSLTGGAAYEQYF. CDR3 nucleotides: TGTGCCAGCAGTTTAACAGGGGGCGCAGCCTACGAGCAGTACTTC.

The chain employs TRBV28 and TRBJ1-1; D gene ambiguous. This CDR3 comprises 11 residues. Germline lookup yields CDR1 MDHEN and CDR2 SYDVKM. V lost 7 bases, J lost 7 bases, and 10 bases lay in between. The CDR3 coding sequence is TGTGCCAGCACCTTGGGTTTTGAAGCTTTCTTT. It codes for CASTLGFEAFF.

V and J are TRBV9 and TRBJ1-2; a possible D gene is TRBD1 (6 bases). Germline CDR1 SGDLS, CDR2 YYNGEE. V was cut by 0 bases and J by 4 bases, with 16 bases left in between. This CDR3 is built from 16 residues. This CDR3 is CASSVDFGGRLYGYTF. Here the CDR3 DNA reads TGTGCCAGCAGCGTAGACTTCGGGGGCAGGCTCTATGGCTACACCTTC.

This rearrangement joins TRBV18 to TRBJ2-1, with D perhaps TRBD1 (5 bases). V lost 3 bases and J lost 2, with 11 bases in between. CDR3 length: 15 amino acids. Germline CDR1 reads KGHSH; CDR2 reads LQKENI. DNA for the CDR3: TGTGCCAGCTCACCTTCCGTAGGGGCCTACAATGAGCAGTTCTTC. It is translated as CASSPSVGAYNEQFF.